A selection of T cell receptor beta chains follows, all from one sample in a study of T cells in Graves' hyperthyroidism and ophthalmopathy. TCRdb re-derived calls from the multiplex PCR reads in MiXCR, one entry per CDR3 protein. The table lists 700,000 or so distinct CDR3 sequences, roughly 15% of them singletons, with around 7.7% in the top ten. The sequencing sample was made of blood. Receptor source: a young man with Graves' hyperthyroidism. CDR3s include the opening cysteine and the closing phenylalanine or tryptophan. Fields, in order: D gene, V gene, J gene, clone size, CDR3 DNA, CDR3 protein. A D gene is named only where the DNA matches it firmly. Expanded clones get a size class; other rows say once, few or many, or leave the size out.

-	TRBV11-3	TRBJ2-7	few	TGTGCCAGCAGCAAGGACACTTCCTACGAGCAGTACTTC	CASSKDTSYEQYF
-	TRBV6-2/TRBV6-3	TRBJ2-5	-	-	CASSSSTSGKETQYF
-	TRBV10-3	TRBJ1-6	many	TGTGCCATCAGTGAGGGGCACGGGGCTGGGAGAACCCTCCACTTT	CAISEGHGAGRTLHF
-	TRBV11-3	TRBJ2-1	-	TGTGCCAGCAGCGTGGGGGTTGAGGGTGAGCAGTTCTTC	CASSVGVEGEQFF
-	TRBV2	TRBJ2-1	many	TGTGCCAGTAGGGGATTTTCAAATGAGCAGTTCTTC	CASRGFSNEQFF
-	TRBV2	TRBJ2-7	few	TGTGCCAGCAGCCCCACCCCACCAGGGGCCCTAACGCAGTACTTC	CASSPTPPGALTQYF
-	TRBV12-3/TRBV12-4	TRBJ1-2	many	TGTGCCAGCAGCGAGGACACCTATGGCTACACCTTC	CASSEDTYGYTF
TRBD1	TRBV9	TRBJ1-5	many	TGTGCCAGCAGCGGCGGGACAGGGCATGGTCAGCCCCAGCATTTT	CASSGGTGHGQPQHF
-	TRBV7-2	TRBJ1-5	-	TGTGCCAGCAGCTGGCGAAGTAGCAATCAGCCCCAGCATTTT	CASSWRSSNQPQHF
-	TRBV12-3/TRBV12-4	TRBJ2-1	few	TGTGCCAGCAGCGCCTTGGGGACCCAGCGTCGCAATGAGCAGTTCTTC	CASSALGTQRRNEQFF
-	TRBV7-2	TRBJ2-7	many	TGTGCCAGCAGCCTGCCAGGGGCCATCTACGAGCAGTACTTC	CASSLPGAIYEQYF
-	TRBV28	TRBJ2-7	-	TGTGCCAGCACTGACGGGACGGCTCCCTACGAGCAGTACTTC	CASTDGTAPYEQYF
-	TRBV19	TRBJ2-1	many	TGTGCCAGCTCGGACAGTGATTACAATGAGCAGTTCTTC	CASSDSDYNEQFF
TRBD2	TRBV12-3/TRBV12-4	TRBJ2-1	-	TGTGCCAGCAGTTCGGGCGCGGGGAGGGCCTCAAATGAGCAGTCCTTC	CASSSGAGRASNEQSF
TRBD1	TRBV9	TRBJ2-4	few	TGTGCCAGCAGCGCCCTCGGACAGGGAACCAAAAACATTCAGTACTTC	CASSALGQGTKNIQYF
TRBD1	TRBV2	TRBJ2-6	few	TGTGCCAGCAGTTCAGGGGGTAAGGCCAACGTCCTGACTTTC	CASSSGGKANVLTF
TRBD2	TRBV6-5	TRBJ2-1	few	TGTGCCAGCAGTTATCTCGGGAGGGCATACAATGAGCAGTTCTTC	CASSYLGRAYNEQFF
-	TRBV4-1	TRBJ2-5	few	TGCGCCAGCAGCCAACCCGCGAACAGCCAAGAGACCCAGTACTTC	CASSQPANSQETQYF
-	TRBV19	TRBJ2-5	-	TGTGCCAGTAGTATATTGGACAGAGACGAGACCGAGTACTTC	CASSILDRDETEYF
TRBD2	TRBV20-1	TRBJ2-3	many	TGCAGGGCAGTGAGGGAGGGCCGGACAGATACGCAGTATTTT	CRAVREGRTDTQYF
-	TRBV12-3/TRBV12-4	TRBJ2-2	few	TGTGCCAGCGCAACCGACGGGGGGCTCACCGGGGAGCTGTTTTTT	CASATDGGLTGELFF
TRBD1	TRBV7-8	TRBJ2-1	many	TGTGCCAGCAGCTTGGGACAGGGATGGAATGAGCAGTTCTTC	CASSLGQGWNEQFF
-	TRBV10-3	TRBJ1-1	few	TGTGCCACCGGTGGGGAGTTAAACACTGAAGCTTTCTTT	CATGGELNTEAFF
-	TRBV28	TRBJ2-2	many	TGTGCCAGCAGTCCCGGGCCAGACACCGGGGAGCTGTTTTTT	CASSPGPDTGELFF
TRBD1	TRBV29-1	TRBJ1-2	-	TGCAGCGTGGGACAGGGGGCGGGCGGCTACACCTTC	CSVGQGAGGYTF
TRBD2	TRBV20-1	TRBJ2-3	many	TGCAGTGCCCTGCCGCTAGCGGTCGTTAGGGATACGCAGTATTTT	CSALPLAVVRDTQYF
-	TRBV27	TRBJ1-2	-	TGTGCCAGCAGTCCCCAACAGGGAAGGGGAAACTATGGCTACACCTTC	CASSPQQGRGNYGYTF
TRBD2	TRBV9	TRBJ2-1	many	TGTGCCAGCGGGATGGGGACTAGCGGGAGGAATGAGCAGTTCTTC	CASGMGTSGRNEQFF
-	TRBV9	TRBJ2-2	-	TGTGCCAGCAGCGTAGAGTGGGAATTGGGCGGGGAGCTGTTTTTT	CASSVEWELGGELFF
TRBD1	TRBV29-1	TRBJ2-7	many	TGCAGCGTTGATGCCGGGACAGGAGCCTACGAGCAGTACTTC	CSVDAGTGAYEQYF
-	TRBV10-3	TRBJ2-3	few	TGTGCCATCAATCGGACCCCCACAGATACGCAGTATTTT	CAINRTPTDTQYF
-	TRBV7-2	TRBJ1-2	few	TGTGCCAGCAGCAACAGGATTGACTATGGCTACACCTTC	CASSNRIDYGYTF
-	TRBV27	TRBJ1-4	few	TGTGCCAGCAGTTTCGCGGGTAGTAATGAAAAACTGTTTTTT	CASSFAGSNEKLFF
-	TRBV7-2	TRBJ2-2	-	TGTGCCAGCAGCCCCCAGAGAGGCAACACCGGGGAGCTGTTTTTT	CASSPQRGNTGELFF
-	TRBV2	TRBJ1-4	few	TGTGCCAGCAGGACAGGTCGGATCAATGAAAAACTGTTTTTT	CASRTGRINEKLFF
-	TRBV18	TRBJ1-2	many	TGTGCCAGCTCACAAGTGACAGAAGCTAACTATGGCTACACCTTC	CASSQVTEANYGYTF
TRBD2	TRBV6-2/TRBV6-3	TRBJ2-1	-	TGTGCCAGCAGTGGAGATGGGGGGGTAGCTACATGGTCCTACAATGAGCAGTTCTTC	CASSGDGGVATWSYNEQFF
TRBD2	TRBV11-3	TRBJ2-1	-	TGTGCCAGCAGCCCCGGACTAGTGACCGACCAGTTCTTC	CASSPGLVTDQFF
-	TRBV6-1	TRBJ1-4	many	TGTGCCAGCAGCTTCCGGGACGGACATGAAAAACTGTTTTTT	CASSFRDGHEKLFF
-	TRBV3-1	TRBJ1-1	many	TGTGCCAGCAGCCAAGATCGGGACGGGAACACTGAAGCTTTCTTT	CASSQDRDGNTEAFF
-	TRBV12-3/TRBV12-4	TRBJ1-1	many	TGTGCCAGCAGTTTAGAGGTTCTAGCAGCTTTCTTT	CASSLEVLAAFF
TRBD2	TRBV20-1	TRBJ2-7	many	TGCAGTGCTGATAGCGGGAGCTACGAGCAGTACTTC	CSADSGSYEQYF
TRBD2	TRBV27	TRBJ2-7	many	TGTGCCAGCAGTTTCAGCGGGACTAGTGGGGAGCAGTACTTC	CASSFSGTSGEQYF
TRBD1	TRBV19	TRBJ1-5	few	TGTGCCAGTAGTAGACAGGGGGATCGCAATCAGCCCCAGCATTTT	CASSRQGDRNQPQHF
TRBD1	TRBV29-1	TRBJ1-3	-	TGCAGCGTTCGGGACAGTTTTGACACCATATATTTT	CSVRDSFDTIYF
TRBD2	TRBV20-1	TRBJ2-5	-	TGCAGTGCACCGGGACTAACCCAAGAGACCCAGTACTTC	CSAPGLTQETQYF